Below, 27 T cell receptor beta chains from the same sample are listed, as sequenced in a study of response to subunit inactivated influenza vaccine. TCRdb reprocessed the RT-PCR reads via MiXCR and lists one record per CDR3 protein. The table has about 500,000 distinct CDR3 sequences, 10% to 15% seen once. The sequenced sample was PBMCs from blood, obtained about 40 days after vaccination. The receptors here all came from a man in his fifties or sixties who received an inactivated influenza vaccine.

This clonotype was seen repeatedly, ten times or more. This chain joins TRBV12-3 or TRBV12-4 and TRBJ2-7; 7 bases are shared with TRBD1. With V trimmed by 6 bases and J by 4 bases, 12 bases remained unmatched. This CDR3 contains 15 residues. The CDR3 sequence is CASSPRQGPMYEQYF. CDR3 nucleotides: TGTGCCAGCAGCCCACGACAGGGACCGATGTACGAGCAGTACTTC.

The chain is built from TRBV5-4 and TRBJ2-2, with 13 bases matching TRBD2. CDR1 and CDR2 from the germline V gene are SGHNT and YYREEE (reference sequence). The CDR3 is made up of 19 amino acids. V lost 2 bases to trimming and J lost 6 bases; unmatched junction nucleotides: 13. The DNA of the CDR3 is TGTGCCAGCAGCTTCCAACTAGCGGGAGGGCCTCGGGTCTCCGGGGAGCTGTTTTTT. Translated, it gives CASSFQLAGGPRVSGELFF.

This clonotype was observed a few times. This chain uses TRBV4-3 with TRBJ2-1, with TRBD2 matching over 14 bases. There are 16 residues in the CDR3. V gave up 9 bases and J gave up 4 bases; unmatched junction bases: 8. Germline V gene sequence: CDR1 LGHNA, CDR2 YSLEER. DNA of the CDR3: TGCGCCAGTGGGGGACTAGCGGGGGAGAAATACAATGAGCAGTTCTTC. Protein: CASGGLAGEKYNEQFF.

This clonotype showed up many times. V usage is TRBV7-2 and J usage is TRBJ2-1; weak D call: TRBD2 (5 bases). CDR1 and CDR2 from the germline V gene are SGHTA and FQGNSA. CDR3 size: 14 residues. V was trimmed by 5 bases and J by 6 bases, leaving 14 bases between them. CDR3 loop: CASSLSMGSNEQFF. Written as DNA, the CDR3 is TGTGCCAGCAGCCTATCTATGGGGAGCAATGAGCAGTTCTTC.

This clonotype has more than one count but fewer than ten. This CDR3 reads CASSSVGPEAGISYEQYF. The CDR3 DNA reads TGTGCCAGCAGCTCCGTAGGCCCGGAGGCCGGAATTTCCTACGAGCAGTACTTC. The rearrangement links TRBV11-2 to TRBJ2-7; weak D call: TRBD2 (5 bases). Germline-derived CDR1 and CDR2 are SGHAT and FQNNGV. The V end was cut by 4 bases, the J end by 1 base, with 23 bases between. This CDR3 spans 18 amino acids.

This clonotype was found a few times. The V and J genes are TRBV12-3 or TRBV12-4 and TRBJ1-2; D not certain. V was trimmed by 5 bases and J by 4 bases, leaving 14 bases between them. This CDR3 has 14 amino acids. The DNA for the CDR3 is TGTGCCAGCAGTCCCGGGCCCGATCCCTATGGCTACACCTTC. It translates to CASSPGPDPYGYTF.

This clonotype was seen a handful of times. V is TRBV7-9 and J is TRBJ2-6, with TRBD2 identical over 8 bases. Trimming cost V 4 bases and J 0 bases; bases outside gene matches: 5. The V gene's germline CDR1 is SEHNR and CDR2 FQNEAQ (reference sequence). The CDR3 length is 17 residues. The CDR3 DNA follows: TGTGCCAGCAGCTCGGGGGGGGGCTACTCTGGGGCCAACGTCCTGACTTTC. Protein: CASSSGGGYSGANVLTF.

There are a few counts of this clonotype. This chain links TRBV6-5 with TRBJ2-1, with TRBD2 matching 7 bases. CDR1 is MNHEY, CDR2 SVGAGI, per germline. There are 14 residues in the CDR3. V gave up 1 base and J gave up 7 bases; unmatched junction bases: 4. For the CDR3, the DNA is TGTGCCAGCAGTTACTTGGCGGGGGTTAATGAGCAGTTCTTC. Protein product: CASSYLAGVNEQFF.

The chain links TRBV28 to TRBJ2-2; TRBD2 is a possible D gene (5 bases). The CDR3 is made up of 14 amino acids. The V and J ends lost 3 bases and 6 bases respectively, with 11 bases between them. CDR1 and CDR2 from the germline V gene are MDHEN and SYDVKM. In DNA form, the CDR3 reads TGTGCCAGCAGTTTCGGGATTGTAGCCGGGGAGCTGTTTTTT. It encodes CASSFGIVAGELFF.

In its sample, this clonotype was seen a few times. The gene calls are TRBV4-3 and TRBJ2-3, with 13 bases lining up with TRBD2. V shed 0 bases, J shed 6 bases, and the junction held 3 bases outside the gene matches. CDR1 and CDR2 (germline): LGHNA, YSLEER. The CDR3 extends over 16 amino acids. The CDR3: CASSQDGLAGVDTQYF. Here the CDR3 DNA reads TGCGCCAGCAGCCAAGACGGACTAGCGGGAGTGGATACGCAGTATTTT.

V is TRBV20-1 and J is TRBJ2-2; TRBD2 is a possible D gene (5 bases). Germline CDR1 DFQATT, CDR2 SNEGSKA (reference sequence). The CDR3 has 13 residues. Between the trimmed V and J ends, which lost 5 bases and 6 bases, there was a span of 13 bases. The CDR3 is CSALREAPGELFF. The CDR3, as DNA: TGCAGTGCTCTTCGGGAAGCACCCGGGGAGCTGTTTTTT.

This clonotype was detected a few times. J is TRBJ2-6 and V is TRBV20-1, with 8 positions matching TRBD2. The CDR3 is 17 amino acids. J was trimmed by 0 bases and V by 3 bases; bases with no gene match: 7. Germline loops: CDR1 DFQATT, CDR2 SNEGSKA (reference sequence). The CDR3 is CSARREVGSSGANVLTF. CDR3 nucleotide sequence: TGCAGTGCTAGGCGGGAGGTGGGGAGCTCTGGGGCCAACGTCCTGACTTTC.

This chain uses TRBV28 with TRBJ2-2, with D maybe TRBD2 (5 bases). V was shortened by 6 bases and J by 4 bases, with 18 bases between the two germline ends. CDR1 MDHEN and CDR2 SYDVKM come from the germline V gene. This CDR3 is 16 amino acids long. CDR3 bases: TGTGCCAGCAGCCCCCCACAACCTCGGGGCACCGGGGAGCTGTTTTTT. Translation gives CASSPPQPRGTGELFF.

This clonotype came up a few times. A read error may produce the germline difference seen at one junction end. The chain joins TRBV20-1 to TRBJ2-1; 11 bases line up with TRBD1. Per the germline V gene, CDR1 is DFQATT and CDR2 is SNEGSKA (reference sequence). The CDR3 is 20 amino acids. The CDR3 sequence: CSARDPRTGGGVGAYNEQFF. DNA for the CDR3: TGCAGTGCTAGAGATCCCAGGACAGGGGGCGGGGTGGGGGCCTATAATGAGCAGTTCTTC.

This rearrangement joins TRBV12-3 or TRBV12-4 to TRBJ2-2; no definite D call. This CDR3 contains 13 residues. The V end lost 5 bases, the J end lost 6 bases, and 10 bases lay between the germline ends. The CDR3 is CASSPQAPGELFF. The CDR3, as DNA: TGTGCCAGCAGTCCTCAGGCCCCCGGGGAGCTGTTTTTT.

A few counts support this clonotype. The chain is built from TRBV11-2 and TRBJ2-1, with 11 nucleotides matching TRBD2. This CDR3 has 19 residues. CDR1 SGHAT and CDR2 FQNNGV come from the germline V gene. V lost 6 bases to trimming and J lost 2 bases; unmatched junction nucleotides: 15. The CDR3 is CASRFPSGGRRDAYNEQFF. The CDR3 bases are TGTGCCAGCAGGTTTCCTAGCGGGGGGCGCCGCGACGCCTACAATGAGCAGTTCTTC.

This chain joins TRBV10-3 and TRBJ2-4; D unresolved. This CDR3 has 14 amino acids. Per the germline V gene, CDR1 is ENHRY and CDR2 is SYGVKD. V gave up 0 bases and J gave up 4 bases, with 7 bases separating them. Here the CDR3 DNA reads TGTGCCATCAGTGAGTCGGCCAAGAAAAACATTCAGTACTTC. This codes for CAISESAKKNIQYF.

The chain combines TRBV2 with TRBJ2-1; 15 bases fit TRBD2. The CDR3 consists of 18 residues. The germline gives CDR1 SNHLY, CDR2 FYNNEI. The V and J ends lost 11 bases and 4 bases, in that order; junction bases with no gene match: 15. CDR3 sequence (DNA): TGTGCCCTCAGTGATTGGACTAGCGGGAGGGCCCCGTACAATGAGCAGTTCTTC. This translates into CALSDWTSGRAPYNEQFF.

This clonotype has a handful of counts. This rearrangement joins TRBV20-1 to TRBJ2-2; 7 bases are shared with TRBD2. The CDR3 has 13 residues. V lost 3 bases, J lost 5 bases, and 3 bases stayed unmatched. Per germline, CDR1 DFQATT and CDR2 SNEGSKA (reference sequence). CDR3 amino acids: CSARDGRTGELFF. The CDR3 DNA reads TGCAGTGCTAGGGACGGGAGGACCGGGGAGCTGTTTTTT.

This clonotype turned up a few times. The rearrangement uses TRBV20-1 and TRBJ1-2; possible D gene TRBD1, 6 bases. V was shortened by 2 bases and J by 8 bases, with 15 bases between the two germline ends. The CDR3 sequence is 13 residues long. Germline assignment: CDR1 DFQATT and CDR2 SNEGSKA (reference sequence). The CDR3 DNA sequence: TGCAGTGCTAGAAGACAGGAGGATTGGGGCTACACCTTC. Its translation: CSARRQEDWGYTF.

The chain couples TRBV6-2 or TRBV6-3 to TRBJ2-5; D gene ambiguous. The CDR3 is 13 amino acids. The germline CDR1 and CDR2 sequences are MNHEY and SVGEGT. V lost 5 bases and J lost 4, with 11 bases in between. Written as DNA, the CDR3 is TGTGCCAGCAGTCGGCCCCCGGTAGAGACCCAGTACTTC. Amino acids: CASSRPPVETQYF.

The table lists this clonotype with a few counts. The V and J genes are TRBV15 and TRBJ2-7, with 11 bases aligning to TRBD2. Germline lookup yields CDR1 LNHNV and CDR2 YYDKDF (reference sequence). The CDR3 covers 18 residues. V lost 0 bases to trimming and J lost 0 bases; unmatched junction nucleotides: 7. In DNA, the CDR3 is TGTGCCACCAGCAGAGATCCTAGCGGGGGGTCCATCTCCTACGAGCAGTACTTC. It translates to CATSRDPSGGSISYEQYF.

The table lists this clonotype with a few counts. This chain uses TRBV4-3 with TRBJ2-1; 10 nucleotides align to TRBD2. This CDR3 spans 17 amino acids. J was trimmed by 6 bases and V by 1 base; bases with no gene match: 9. The germline V gene has CDR1 LGHNA and CDR2 YSLEER. The CDR3 nucleotides are TGCGCCAGCAGCCAAGTGTTCGGGACTAGCGCAGCCAATGAGCAGTTCTTC. It encodes CASSQVFGTSAANEQFF.

The sample holds a few counts of this clonotype. The chain employs TRBV6-1 and TRBJ2-1, with TRBD2 matching over 10 bases. Losses at the gene ends were 7 bases for V and 8 bases for J; bases not matched to a gene: 8. This CDR3 contains 14 residues. Germline V gene lookup returns CDR1 MNHNS and CDR2 SASEGT. The CDR3 nucleotides are TGTGCCAGCAACCAAGCGGGAGGGCTTGATGAGCAGTTCTTC. This translates into CASNQAGGLDEQFF.

The chain couples TRBV20-1 to TRBJ2-3; D may be TRBD2 (6 bases). The germline V and J ends were trimmed by 3 bases and 2 bases, with 21 bases remaining between them. This CDR3 comprises 17 residues. CDR1 and CDR2 from the germline V gene are DFQATT and SNEGSKA (reference sequence). In DNA form, the CDR3 reads TGCAGTGCTAGTTTAGCGGAAGAACTAAGGGCCACAGATACGCAGTATTTT. Translated, it gives CSASLAEELRATDTQYF.

The rearrangement joins TRBV5-1 to TRBJ2-7; D is unresolved. CDR3 length: 14 amino acids. V dropped 0 bases and J dropped 3 bases, with 10 bases sitting between them. Germline V gene sequence: CDR1 SGHRS, CDR2 YFSETQ. This CDR3 is CASSLEGGNYEQYF. In nucleotides, the CDR3 is TGCGCCAGCAGCTTGGAGGGCGGTAACTACGAGCAGTACTTC. Filled out from reference TRBV5-1 and TRBJ2-7, the complete variable domain reads KAGVTQTPRYLIKTRGQQVTLSCSPISGHRSVSWYQQTPGQGLQFLFEYFSETQRNKGNFPGRFSGRQFSNSRSEMNVSTLELGDSALYLCASSLEGGNYEQYFGPGTRLTVT.

About this clonotype: Possible read error: a much larger clone is one base away. V is TRBV12-3 or TRBV12-4 and J is TRBJ2-1; TRBD2 agrees at 13 bases. V shed 6 bases, J shed 6 bases, and the junction held 5 bases outside the gene matches. This CDR3 spans 15 amino acids. CDR3 DNA sequence: TGTGCCAGCAGGCCGGGACTAGCGGGACCCAATGAGCAGTTCTTC. Protein product: CASRPGLAGPNEQFF.